The following is a TCR beta chain sequence with its context. Antigen unknown. TCRdb's table, derived via immunoSEQ multiplex PCR, lists solely in-frame clones and lacks some. The table lists 100,000 to 120,000 clones, approximately 92% of them singletons, with more than 40% in the top ten. The data belong to a study of T cell responses to AZD1222 COVID-19 vaccine. Findings and caveats of the study: When two AZD1222 doses had been given, Spike-specific TCR breadth and depth rose. The donor group comprised mostly white British people and more females; the analysis possibly underestimated clonal diversity.

The CDR3 has 14 amino acids. The germline CDR1 and CDR2 sequences are SGHVS and FQNEAQ. The V end was cut by 4 bases, the J end by 4 bases, with 11 bases between. Material: peripheral blood, obtained 28 days after the second AZD1222 dose. V usage is TRBV7-8 and J usage is TRBJ1-5; D ambiguous. This TCR derives from an adult who received the AZD1222 COVID-19 vaccine. The DNA of the CDR3 is TGTGCCAGCAGCTCGAGGCAGTCTAATCAGCCCCAGCATTTT. This codes for CASSSRQSNQPQHF.